This TCR beta chain was found in a study of cytomegalovirus exposure and HLA in healthy donors. Researchers ran the PCR with 60 Vbeta and 13 Jbeta primers. The repertoire was sequenced with immunoSEQ multiplex PCR; TCRdb's copy has only in-frame clones and lacks some. Of about 110,000 clones listed, 71% are singletons. The V and J ends lost 8 bases and 2 bases respectively, with 20 bases between them. Germline lookup yields CDR1 SNHLY and CDR2 FYNNEI. The CDR3 consists of 16 residues. Study-level results: In a later analysis, a missense DCLRE1C variant was linked to TCR beta V- and J-gene trimming. Earlier findings revealed that most TCR beta V segments proved productive either about 87% or about 30% of the time. CMV serostatus was the sole immune exposure data available. The study put 150 or so TCR beta chains on its list as cytomegalovirus-associated.

About this clone: The antigen remains unidentified.

The chain employs TRBV2 and TRBJ2-3; D possibly corresponds to TRBD1 (5 bases). The receptor was derived from a female donor in good health and CMV-seronegative. The sequencing sample was made of PBMCs. CDR3 in amino acids: CASRRSLSRVTDTQYF. In DNA form, the CDR3 reads TGTGCCAGCCGTCGTAGCCTGAGCAGGGTCACAGATACGCAGTATTTT.